This T cell receptor (beta chain) was retrieved from a study of CD8+ T cells in alopecia areata. Study conclusions and caveats: TCR sharing was clearer in mice than between patients, perhaps partly owing to patient HLA diversity.

This CDR3 spans 13 amino acids. Germline CDR1 is SGHDT and CDR2 is YYEEEE. V lost 4 bases to trimming and J lost 6 bases; unmatched junction nucleotides: 6. cDNA serving as the sequencing template came from extracted, reverse transcribed RNA. Assay: immunoSEQ multiplex PCR; the TCRdb copy retains only in-frame clones and omits some. Of about 290,000 clones listed, roughly 60% are singletons. Treatment indicated: oral pan-JAK inhibitor, 5-10 mg twice daily. Details on this clone: Its matching antigen is unknown.

The source was CD4+ T cells sorted from blood, collected at week 24, from a patient treated with tofacitinib. J is TRBJ1-2 and V is TRBV5-6; 7 positions agree with TRBD1. The clonotype comes from a human donor with alopecia areata. The CDR3 DNA reads TGTGCCAGCAGCAGTTCAGGGACAGATGGCTACACCTTC. Protein product: CASSSSGTDGYTF.